This T cell receptor (beta chain) was observed in a study of OX40 agonist ivuxolimab in advanced cancers. On the study more broadly: Partial responses, seen in three patients, involved one hepatocellular carcinoma and two cutaneous melanomas. Study results and limitations: Not determined was the antigen specificity of the expanded peripheral T cells.

On this clone itself: As yet, its antigen is unknown.

Profiling relied on immunoSEQ multiplex PCR, and the TCRdb table lists in-frame clones only, not all of them. The top ten hold approximately 0.78% of the sample, which has fewer than 75,000 clones, roughly nine tenths seen once. V gave up 3 bases and J gave up 7 bases, with 9 bases separating them. The CDR3 totals 13 residues. Per the germline V gene, CDR1 is SGHTA and CDR2 is FQGTGA. The chain has TRBV7-3 and TRBJ2-2; no clear D. The sequence came from an adult with an advanced solid tumor such as melanoma, head and neck, liver or kidney cancer. This specimen consisted of CD4+ or CD8+ T cells sorted from blood, obtained in a trial of the OX40 agonist ivuxolimab. The CDR3 here is CASSFTLGGELFF. CDR3 sequence (DNA): TGTGCCAGCAGCTTCACCCTGGGCGGGGAGCTGTTTTTT.